These 25 T cell receptor beta chains were all obtained from the same sample, sequenced in a study of T cell repertoires in ileal Crohn's disease. Sequencing used immunoSEQ multiplex PCR; TCRdb keeps in-frame clones, though not all of them. Altogether tens of thousands of clones are present, approximately 78% being singletons, with the ten largest covering roughly 5.4%. Sequencing used ileal tissue. The source of these receptors is an adult with Crohn's disease.

This clone was recorded once. Here the CDR3 DNA reads TGTGCCAGCAGTGAGTACAGGGGAAGGTCCGAGCAGTACTTC. This sequence encodes CASSEYRGRSEQYF. This chain uses TRBV2 with TRBJ2-7; 7 bases align to TRBD1. After removal of 3 bases from V and 6 bases from J, the junction contained 8 bases not matched to a gene. Germline V gene lookup returns CDR1 SNHLY and CDR2 FYNNEI. The CDR3 spans 14 residues.

The genes are TRBV6-1 and TRBJ1-1, with TRBD1 identical over 8 bases. Germline CDR1 is MNHNS and CDR2 is SASEGT. There are 13 residues in the CDR3. V trimming: 5 bases; J trimming: 4 bases; junction bases outside the gene matches: 3. As DNA, the CDR3 is TGTGCCAGCAGTTGGACAGGGAGCACTGAAGCTTTCTTT. As protein: CASSWTGSTEAFF.

CDR3 amino acids: CASSLAGLPLYEQYF. CDR3 DNA sequence: TGTGCCAGCAGCTTAGCGGGACTACCCCTATACGAGCAGTACTTC. The chain uses TRBV7-9 and TRBJ2-7; TRBD2 aligns across 7 bases. CDR3 size: 15 residues. From germline, CDR1 is SEHNR and CDR2 FQNEAQ (reference sequence). V dropped 0 bases and J dropped 4; count of bases not matched to a gene: 6.

CDR3 in amino acids: CASSIRQGLWAKNIQYF. CDR3 coding DNA: TGTGCCAGCAGCATTCGACAGGGGCTTTGGGCCAAAAACATTCAGTACTTC. The J gene is TRBJ2-4, the V gene TRBV27; 8 bases are shared with TRBD1. J was trimmed by 1 base and V by 6 bases; bases with no gene match: 11. There are 17 residues in the CDR3. The germline gives CDR1 MNHEY, CDR2 SMNVEV (reference sequence).

This clone has more than one count but fewer than ten. The CDR3 coding sequence is TGTGCCAGCAGCTTAGCGCTGACAGGGGATGGCTACACCTTC. Its protein is CASSLALTGDGYTF. The chain couples TRBV7-2 to TRBJ1-2, with 8 bases aligning to TRBD1. The CDR3 spans 14 residues. After removal of 0 bases from V and 6 bases from J, the junction contained 3 bases not matched to a gene. The germline V gene encodes CDR1 SGHTA and CDR2 FQGNSA.

V and J are TRBV9 and TRBJ2-3; D is unresolved. Germline V CDR1 and CDR2: SGDLS, YYNGEE. Trimming pared 0 bases from V and 4 bases from J, leaving 6 bases between. This CDR3 comprises 13 residues. CDR3 protein: CASSVGSPDTQYF. Here the CDR3 DNA reads TGTGCCAGCAGCGTAGGAAGCCCAGATACGCAGTATTTT.

The genes are TRBV7-3 and TRBJ1-2; 7 bases are a match to TRBD1. Per germline, CDR1 SGHTA and CDR2 FQGTGA. Trimming removed 8 bases from V and 8 bases from J; junction bases left unmatched: 11. The CDR3 length is 13 residues. CDR3 residues: CASSRTGGKGYTF. The DNA for the CDR3 is TGTGCCAGCTCGCGGACAGGCGGGAAAGGCTACACCTTC.

J is TRBJ2-3 and V is TRBV7-9; D is perhaps TRBD1 (6 bases). CDR1 and CDR2 from the germline V gene are SEHNR and FQNEAQ (reference sequence). CDR3 length: 15 residues. The V end was cut by 1 base, the J end by 4 bases, with 12 bases between. CDR3 bases: TGTGCCAGCAGCTTAGGCCAGGGGCTTGCAGATACGCAGTATTTT. Encoded protein: CASSLGQGLADTQYF.

This chain uses TRBV18 with TRBJ2-5; 9 positions match TRBD1. This CDR3 contains 15 residues. The germline V gene encodes CDR1 KGHSH and CDR2 LQKENI. With 8 bases clipped from V and 3 bases from J, the junction kept 10 bases outside the gene matches. In nucleotides, the CDR3 is TGTGCCAGCACATCCGGGACAGGGAGGGAAGAGACCCAGTACTTC. Protein product: CASTSGTGREETQYF.

This chain links TRBV5-6 with TRBJ1-1, with a tentative D call TRBD1 (5 bases). Germline values: CDR1 SGHDT, CDR2 YYEEEE. The CDR3 contains 14 residues. Trimming shortened V by 6 bases and J by 8 bases, and 20 bases separated the two germline ends. The CDR3 here is CASTSTTGWWEAFF. The CDR3 nucleotides read TGTGCCAGCACCTCTACCACAGGTTGGTGGGAAGCTTTCTTT.

This clone was seen more than once but under ten times. The chain employs TRBV5-1 and TRBJ1-4; weak D call: TRBD1 (5 bases). V lost 0 bases and J 3 bases, leaving 6 bases between the germline ends. CDR3 size: 14 residues. CDR1 is SGHRS and CDR2 is YFSETQ in the germline V gene. The CDR3 coding sequence is TGCGCCAGCAGCTTGGGGGGGGCTAATGAAAAACTGTTTTTT. Its translation is CASSLGGANEKLFF.

This sequence joins TRBV4-1 and TRBJ1-1; D is perhaps TRBD1 (5 bases). Per germline, CDR1 MGHRA and CDR2 YSYEKL. Trimming shortened V by 1 base and J by 9 bases, and 15 bases separated the two germline ends. The CDR3 has 14 residues. This CDR3 is CASSQVVTAIQAFF. In DNA form, the CDR3 reads TGCGCCAGCAGCCAAGTCGTGACAGCGATTCAAGCTTTCTTT.

On this clone: The junction departs from the called germline gene at one end, perhaps through a read error. The rearrangement uses TRBV6-6 and TRBJ2-7; the D is unclear. This CDR3 has 15 amino acids. In germline, CDR1 is MNHNY, CDR2 SVGAGI (reference sequence). As DNA, the CDR3 is TGTGCCAGCAGTTTACCAGGTGTTAATTCCTACGGGCAGTACTTC. Protein: CASSLPGVNSYGQYF.

This sequence joins TRBV9 and TRBJ1-1, with 7 bases fitting TRBD1. Per the germline V gene, CDR1 is SGDLS and CDR2 is YYNGEE. The CDR3 has 14 residues. After removal of 3 bases from V and 10 bases from J, the junction contained 12 bases not matched to a gene. This CDR3 reads CASSGAGQVGSAFF. The CDR3 DNA sequence: TGTGCCAGCAGCGGTGCTGGACAGGTCGGGTCAGCTTTCTTT.

The chain recombines TRBV30 with TRBJ2-7; a possible D gene is TRBD2 (5 bases). Germline CDR1 reads GTSNPN; CDR2 reads SVGIG (reference sequence). This CDR3 contains 11 residues. V was shortened by 0 bases and J by 9 bases, with 9 bases between the two germline ends. CDR3 amino acids: CAWSVESGQYF. CDR3 bases: TGTGCCTGGAGTGTGGAGAGCGGGCAGTACTTC.

This chain uses TRBV5-4 with TRBJ2-7, with TRBD2 matching 12 bases. Trimming removed 4 bases from V and 1 base from J; junction bases left unmatched: 6. CDR1 is SGHNT and CDR2 is YYREEE in the germline V gene (reference sequence). The CDR3 extends over 16 amino acids. CDR3 DNA sequence: TGTGCCAGCAGCCCGACCGGGACTAGCGGGTCCTACGAGCAGTACTTC. Translating gives CASSPTGTSGSYEQYF.

The V gene is TRBV6-1, the J gene TRBJ1-4; D ambiguous. Germline values: CDR1 MNHNS, CDR2 SASEGT. Trimming cost V 0 bases and J 0 bases, with 8 bases left between them. The CDR3 loop spans 16 amino acids. The CDR3 DNA follows: TGTGCCAGCAGTGAAGCTCTGGGCGCAACTAATGAAAAACTGTTTTTT. Translation: CASSEALGATNEKLFF.

The chain combines TRBV19 with TRBJ1-4, with D uncertain. CDR3 length: 13 residues. Deletions cut 5 bases from V and 7 bases from J, with 11 bases between. Germline CDR1 and CDR2: LNHDA and SQIVND (reference sequence). The CDR3 sequence is CASSAAVPEKLFF. DNA of the CDR3: TGTGCCAGTAGTGCGGCAGTCCCTGAAAAACTGTTTTTT.

V is TRBV7-2 and J is TRBJ1-5; 11 bases match TRBD1. V gave up 1 base and J gave up 9 bases; unmatched junction bases: 11. Germline-derived CDR1 and CDR2 are SGHTA and FQGNSA. The CDR3 extends over 17 amino acids. The CDR3 region has the DNA TGTGCCAGCAGCTTAGGGGGCTCTGGACAGGGGGCACGGCCCCAGCATTTT. Amino acids: CASSLGGSGQGARPQHF. The entire variable domain, with the rest obtained from reference TRBV7-2 and TRBJ1-5, is as follows: GAGVSQSPSNKVTEKGKDVELRCDPISGHTALYWYRQSLGQGLEFLIYFQGNSAPDKSGLPSDRFSAERTGGSVSTLTIQRTQQEDSAVYLCASSLGGSGQGARPQHFGDGTRLSIL.

The chain is built from TRBV10-2 and TRBJ1-1; D perhaps matches TRBD1 (5 bases). There are 13 residues in the CDR3. V was shortened by 6 bases and J by 0 bases, with 8 bases between the two germline ends. In germline, CDR1 is WSHSY, CDR2 SAAADI. The chain's CDR3 is CASRRGMNTEAFF. In DNA form, the CDR3 reads TGCGCCAGCAGAAGGGGTATGAACACTGAAGCTTTCTTT.

The chain joins TRBV29-1 to TRBJ2-5; D possibly corresponds to TRBD1 (6 bases). Germline V gene lookup returns CDR1 SQVTM and CDR2 ANQGSEA. Trimming left V 4 bases short and J 1 base short, with 13 bases between. There are 14 residues in the CDR3. The CDR3 coding sequence is TGCAGCGTTGTTGGGGGCGGTTTCCAAGAGACCCAGTACTTC. It codes for CSVVGGGFQETQYF.

The chain couples TRBV5-1 to TRBJ1-1; no clear D. The CDR3 totals 15 residues. Germline CDR1 is SGHRS and CDR2 is YFSETQ. V lost 4 bases to trimming and J lost 0 bases, with 13 bases between them. CDR3 residues: CASSPDGGMNTEAFF. The CDR3 bases are TGCGCCAGCAGCCCGGACGGAGGCATGAACACTGAAGCTTTCTTT.

This clone has only one observation. The chain has TRBV7-9 and TRBJ1-2; weak D call: TRBD1 (6 bases). The germline gives CDR1 SEHNR, CDR2 FQNEAQ (reference sequence). This CDR3 is built from 13 residues. V lost 0 bases to trimming and J lost 10 bases, with 12 bases between them. The CDR3 protein is CASSLAQGFLYTF. The CDR3 DNA reads as TGTGCCAGCAGCTTAGCTCAGGGGTTTCTCTACACCTTC. Combining the CDR3 with reference TRBV7-9 and TRBJ1-2 gives the whole variable domain DTGVSQNPRHKITKRGQNVTFRCDPISEHNRLYWYRQTLGQGPEFLTYFQNEAQLEKSRLLSDRFSAERPKGSFSTLEIQRTEQGDSAMYLCASSLAQGFLYTFGSGTRLTVV.

The chain links TRBV7-2 to TRBJ2-3, with D perhaps matching TRBD2 (5 bases). Trimming took off 1 base at V and 4 bases at J, with 9 bases between the two ends. The CDR3 has 14 residues. Germline V CDR1 and CDR2: SGHTA, FQGNSA. CDR3 in amino acids: CASSLVFGADTQYF. For the CDR3, the DNA is TGTGCCAGCAGCTTAGTTTTCGGGGCAGATACGCAGTATTTT.

The chain carries TRBV6-5 and TRBJ1-1; possible D gene TRBD1, 6 bases. V was pared by 5 bases and J by 1 base, with 11 bases between. The CDR3 is 14 residues long. CDR1 and CDR2 from the germline V gene are MNHEY and SVGAGI. Written as DNA, the CDR3 is TGTGCCAGCAGTCCTCGGGGGGCGAACACTGAAGCTTTCTTT. Translation: CASSPRGANTEAFF.